A selection of T cell receptor beta chains follows, all from one sample in a study of vaccination and CD4 T cells after COVID-19. TCRdb processed the PCR reads anew with MiXCR; each CDR3 protein has one entry. The sample contains tens of thousands of distinct CDR3 sequences, roughly 70% of which appear only once. These receptors have no known antigen. The sample here was CD4+ T cells from blood, cultured in vitro, taken after SARS-CoV-2 vaccination. The receptors here all came from a human donor who received a COVID-19 vaccine. Each CDR3 is given with its conserved first and last residue. Fields, in order: J gene, clone size, V gene, D gene, CDR3 DNA, CDR3 protein. The D gene is left open where the match is weak. Clone size is shown for a subset of rows, as once, few, many or a class of expanded clone.

J gene: TRBJ1-2; clone size: .; V gene: TRBV12-3/TRBV12-4; D gene: TRBD1; CDR3 DNA: TGTGCCAGCAGTCGACAGGGGGCTAACTATGGCTACACCTTC; CDR3 protein: CASSRQGANYGYTF
J gene: TRBJ2-1; clone size: .; V gene: TRBV6-2/TRBV6-3; D gene: TRBD2; CDR3 DNA: TGTGCCACCGGCGGGGGGGTTAGGTTCAATGAGCAGTTCTTC; CDR3 protein: CATGGGVRFNEQFF
J gene: TRBJ2-7; clone size: once; V gene: TRBV11-3; D gene: .; CDR3 DNA: TGTGCCAGCAGCTTAGTCAACGTCATCAGGGCAACGGCCTACGAGCAGTACTTC; CDR3 protein: CASSLVNVIRATAYEQYF
J gene: TRBJ2-1; clone size: .; V gene: TRBV10-3; D gene: TRBD1; CDR3 DNA: TGTGCCATCAGCACCCACAGGGGACCCCCCTACAATGAGCAGTTCTTC; CDR3 protein: CAISTHRGPPYNEQFF
J gene: TRBJ2-1; clone size: .; V gene: TRBV24-1; D gene: TRBD2; CDR3 DNA: TGTGCCACCCACCCCGGGGAGGGGTTTTACAATGAGCAGTTCTTC; CDR3 protein: CATHPGEGFYNEQFF
J gene: TRBJ2-5; clone size: .; V gene: TRBV20-1; D gene: .; CDR3 DNA: TGCAGTGCTATCCACCCCACAGGGCAAGAGACCCAGTACTTC; CDR3 protein: CSAIHPTGQETQYF
J gene: TRBJ1-2; clone size: .; V gene: TRBV12-3/TRBV12-4; D gene: .; CDR3 DNA: TGTGCCAGCAGTTTAACCTCTTCGGGACGAGGGTATGGCTACACCTTC; CDR3 protein: CASSLTSSGRGYGYTF
J gene: TRBJ1-4; clone size: .; V gene: TRBV20-1; D gene: .; CDR3 DNA: TGCAGTGCCCGAGGGGGGCAGGGGAGGGAAAAACTGTTTTTT; CDR3 protein: CSARGGQGREKLFF
J gene: TRBJ2-1; clone size: few; V gene: TRBV12-3/TRBV12-4; D gene: TRBD2; CDR3 DNA: TGTGCCAGCAGTTTAGGCCTAGCGGGTATGGAGCAGTTCTTC; CDR3 protein: CASSLGLAGMEQFF
J gene: TRBJ1-4; clone size: .; V gene: TRBV2; D gene: TRBD1; CDR3 DNA: TGTGCCAGCAGTGCCCGGACAGGGGTTAATGAAAAACTGTTTTTT; CDR3 protein: CASSARTGVNEKLFF
J gene: TRBJ1-2; clone size: large; V gene: TRBV2; D gene: .; CDR3 DNA: TGTGCCAGCAGGTTGCACCCTTCGTCTGAGGGACATGGCTACACCTTC; CDR3 protein: CASRLHPSSEGHGYTF
J gene: TRBJ1-1; clone size: .; V gene: TRBV21-1; D gene: .; CDR3 DNA: TGTGCCAGCAGGGGCGGAGGGGCGCCGAACACTGAAGCTTTCTTT; CDR3 protein: CASRGGGAPNTEAFF
J gene: TRBJ2-3; clone size: once; V gene: TRBV20-1; D gene: TRBD2; CDR3 DNA: TGCAGTGCTAGAGTCGGGGGGAGCACAGATACGCAGTATTTT; CDR3 protein: CSARVGGSTDTQYF
J gene: TRBJ2-6; clone size: .; V gene: TRBV12-5; D gene: .; CDR3 DNA: TGTGCTAGTGGCTCTGTTCCCTCTGGGGCCAACGTCCTGACTTTC; CDR3 protein: CASGSVPSGANVLTF
J gene: TRBJ1-1; clone size: .; V gene: TRBV6-5; D gene: TRBD1; CDR3 DNA: TGTGCCAGCAGTTACTTGACCCCGCGCGGGACAGTCAGCACTGAAGCTTTCTTT; CDR3 protein: CASSYLTPRGTVSTEAFF
J gene: TRBJ2-3; clone size: .; V gene: TRBV5-1; D gene: TRBD1; CDR3 DNA: TGCGCCAGCAGCTTGGCCACAGGGGCGGAGGTGGATACGCAGTATTTT; CDR3 protein: CASSLATGAEVDTQYF
J gene: TRBJ1-1; clone size: .; V gene: TRBV18; D gene: .; CDR3 DNA: TGTGCCAGCTCCGCGGGGGGAACTGAAGCTTTCTTT; CDR3 protein: CASSAGGTEAFF
J gene: TRBJ1-5; clone size: .; V gene: TRBV20-1; D gene: .; CDR3 DNA: TGCAGTGCTTTGGGCGGGATCAATCAGCCCCAGCATTTT; CDR3 protein: CSALGGINQPQHF
J gene: TRBJ1-2; clone size: .; V gene: TRBV30; D gene: .; CDR3 DNA: TGTGCCTGGAGCAGACCGTTGGACTATGGCTACACCTTC; CDR3 protein: CAWSRPLDYGYTF
J gene: TRBJ1-4; clone size: few; V gene: TRBV6-1; D gene: .; CDR3 DNA: TGTGCCAGCCGGGGACTGAATAATGAAAAACTGTTTTTT; CDR3 protein: CASRGLNNEKLFF
J gene: TRBJ2-3; clone size: .; V gene: TRBV9; D gene: TRBD2; CDR3 DNA: TGTGCCAGCAGCGTAGTGCGGGGGGAAACAGATACGCAGTATTTT; CDR3 protein: CASSVVRGETDTQYF
J gene: TRBJ2-1; clone size: .; V gene: TRBV11-3; D gene: .; CDR3 DNA: TGTGCCAGCAGGGGTACCCGCTCCTACAATGAGCAGTTCTTC; CDR3 protein: CASRGTRSYNEQFF
J gene: TRBJ1-1; clone size: .; V gene: TRBV19; D gene: .; CDR3 DNA: TGTGCCAGTAGTATAGTACCAGGAACTGAAGCTTTCTTT; CDR3 protein: CASSIVPGTEAFF
J gene: TRBJ2-5; clone size: once; V gene: TRBV7-2; D gene: TRBD2; CDR3 DNA: TGTGCCAGCAGGGACACTAGCGGGGGTGGAGAGACCCAGTACTTC; CDR3 protein: CASRDTSGGGETQYF
J gene: TRBJ1-2; clone size: .; V gene: TRBV28; D gene: .; CDR3 DNA: TGTGCCAGCACCGTACAGGGTTTGCATGGCTACACCTTC; CDR3 protein: CASTVQGLHGYTF
J gene: TRBJ2-3; clone size: once; V gene: TRBV5-4; D gene: TRBD2; CDR3 DNA: TGTGCCAGCAGATCGGGACTAGCGGGGGGAAGGACGCAGTATTTT; CDR3 protein: CASRSGLAGGRTQYF
J gene: TRBJ1-1; clone size: .; V gene: TRBV6-5; D gene: .; CDR3 DNA: TGTGCCAGCAGTTACTCTATATGGGCGGATGAGGCTTTCTTT; CDR3 protein: CASSYSIWADEAFF
J gene: TRBJ1-2; clone size: .; V gene: TRBV7-9; D gene: TRBD1; CDR3 DNA: TGTGCCAGCACTGAACAGGGGGCTTCAGCTAACTATGGCTACACCTTC; CDR3 protein: CASTEQGASANYGYTF
J gene: TRBJ1-1; clone size: .; V gene: TRBV25-1; D gene: .; CDR3 DNA: TGTGCCAGCAGTGAGACCCAGACGGAACTGGGAGACACTGAAGCTTTCTTT; CDR3 protein: CASSETQTELGDTEAFF
J gene: TRBJ2-3; clone size: .; V gene: TRBV24-1; D gene: TRBD2; CDR3 DNA: TGTGCCACCAGTGATTCGCGGGGGATGATAGATACGCAGTATTTT; CDR3 protein: CATSDSRGMIDTQYF
J gene: TRBJ1-1; clone size: .; V gene: TRBV5-1; D gene: .; CDR3 DNA: TGCGCCAGCAGCCAATCACTGACAGGTGAAGGCACTGAAGCTTTCTTT; CDR3 protein: CASSQSLTGEGTEAFF
J gene: TRBJ2-3; clone size: few; V gene: TRBV7-2; D gene: TRBD2; CDR3 DNA: TGTGCCAGCAGCTTAGAACTAGCGGGGGGTCGAAATACGCAGTATTTT; CDR3 protein: CASSLELAGGRNTQYF
J gene: TRBJ1-4; clone size: .; V gene: TRBV7-8; D gene: .; CDR3 DNA: TGTGCCAGCAGCTCACTAAATGAGGGAAAACTGTTTTTT; CDR3 protein: CASSSLNEGKLFF
J gene: TRBJ1-2; clone size: few; V gene: TRBV27; D gene: .; CDR3 DNA: TGTGCCAGCAGAAGGCAGGGCATCAACTATGGCTACACCTTC; CDR3 protein: CASRRQGINYGYTF
J gene: TRBJ2-1; clone size: .; V gene: TRBV6-1; D gene: .; CDR3 DNA: TGTGCCAGTTCCCTCCCAGGGACTGAGCAGTTCTTC; CDR3 protein: CASSLPGTEQFF
J gene: TRBJ2-3; clone size: .; V gene: TRBV2; D gene: TRBD1; CDR3 DNA: TGTGCCAGCAGAAGGGACAGGAACACAGATACGCAGTATTTT; CDR3 protein: CASRRDRNTDTQYF
J gene: TRBJ1-6; clone size: .; V gene: TRBV7-9; D gene: .; CDR3 DNA: TGTGCCAGCAGCTTAGGTGGGGGGTTCCCCCTCCACTTT; CDR3 protein: CASSLGGGFPLHF
J gene: TRBJ2-2; clone size: few; V gene: TRBV6-1; D gene: .; CDR3 DNA: TGTGCCAGCAGTAACAGACTATTTTCAGGGTCGGACACCGGGGAGCTGTTTTTT; CDR3 protein: CASSNRLFSGSDTGELFF
J gene: TRBJ1-2; clone size: .; V gene: TRBV7-9; D gene: .; CDR3 DNA: TGTGCCAGCAGCAGGTCGGGCGAGGAGGGCTACACCTTC; CDR3 protein: CASSRSGEEGYTF
J gene: TRBJ2-6; clone size: .; V gene: TRBV6-1; D gene: .; CDR3 DNA: TGTGCCAGCAGTGAAACGATAGCCCGGAGCTCTGGGGCCAACGTCCTGACTTTC; CDR3 protein: CASSETIARSSGANVLTF